These T cell receptor beta chains were read from a single sample in a study of tumor-infiltrating lymphocytes in primary liver carcinoma. TCRdb itself ran the multiplex PCR reads through MiXCR, one entry per CDR3 protein. Among approximately 120,000 distinct CDR3 sequences listed, 60% to 80% were seen once. Sample: liver tumor tissue from sampling region 3. All receptors come from a woman between 55 and 75 years old with primary liver carcinoma and hepatitis B virus infection. The CDR3 runs from the conserved cysteine through the conserved F or W. D genes are given only for firm matches. Clone sizes are given selectively: once, few, many, or a class where the clone is expanded.

clone size,D gene,V gene,J gene,CDR3 DNA,CDR3 protein
.,TRBD1,TRBV29-1,TRBJ1-2,TGCAGCGTTGGGGACAGAGCCTCTCCTTATAGCTACATCTTC,CSVGDRASPYSYIF
.,.,TRBV11-1,TRBJ2-3,TGTGCCAGCAGCTTAAGGCAACGCGCGGAAGAGTCTTACTTT,CASSLRQRAEESYF
.,.,TRBV11-2,TRBJ2-3,TGTGCCAGCAGCTTAACCGTACAGGCGTTCACAGATACGCAGTATTTT,CASSLTVQAFTDTQYF
few,.,TRBV28,TRBJ2-7,TGTGCCAGCAGTTCAAGACAAAGGAACGAGCAGTACTTC,CASSSRQRNEQYF
.,TRBD2,TRBV11-2,TRBJ2-1,TGTGCCAGCAGCTTAGGTCTAGTAGCGGGAGGGACGAATGGGCAGTTCTTC,CASSLGLVAGGTNGQFF
.,.,TRBV29-1,TRBJ2-3,TGCAGCGTTGAAGAGCCACGGGGCACAGATACGCAGTATTTT,CSVEEPRGTDTQYF
many,.,TRBV12-3/TRBV12-4,TRBJ1-5,TGTGCCAGCAGCCGCTCAGGGGCGAGCAATCAGCCCCAGCATTTT,CASSRSGASNQPQHF
.,.,TRBV2,TRBJ2-7,TGTGCCAGCAGTCTGACCGAGACCTACGAGCAGTACTTC,CASSLTETYEQYF
.,.,TRBV28,TRBJ2-7,TGTGCCAGTATAGAGGGTATAACCCTCTCCTACGAGCAGTACTTC,CASIEGITLSYEQYF
.,.,TRBV5-1,TRBJ2-1,TGCGCCAGCAGCTTGGATGGGGGAATCTACAATGAGCAGCTCTTC,CASSLDGGIYNEQLF
once,.,TRBV5-1,TRBJ2-7,TGCGCCAGCAGCTTGGCGACAGGCCAACACTTCTCCGGCCAGCAGTACTTC,CASSLATGQHFSGQQYF
many,.,TRBV30,TRBJ1-6,TGTGCCTGGAGTGGGGTAGGATCCTATAATTCACCCCTCCACTTT,CAWSGVGSYNSPLHF
once,TRBD1,TRBV6-4,TRBJ2-1,TGTGCCAACAGTCCTGGACAGGGCAATGAGCAGTTCTTC,CANSPGQGNEQFF
many,TRBD2,TRBV12-3/TRBV12-4,TRBJ2-5,TGTGCCAGCAGTTTACTGCGGGGGTACCAAGAGACCCAGTACTTC,CASSLLRGYQETQYF
.,TRBD2,TRBV28,TRBJ2-3,TGTGCCAGCAGTTCCCAGAGGACTAGTCGACTGCGGGTGGATTTT,CASSSQRTSRLRVDF
.,.,TRBV11-1,TRBJ2-7,TGTACCAGCAGCCCCACTGGCATGGGTGCCTACGAGCAGTACTTC,CTSSPTGMGAYEQYF
many,TRBD1,TRBV12-3/TRBV12-4,TRBJ2-7,TGTGCCAGCAGTATGGGGACAGGGGGCTACGAGCAGTACTTC,CASSMGTGGYEQYF
.,.,TRBV2,TRBJ2-2,TGTGCCAGCAGTGAGAGGACAGGGAGGGCCGGGGAGCTGTTTTTT,CASSERTGRAGELFF
.,.,TRBV12-3/TRBV12-4,TRBJ2-7,TGTGACAGCAGTTTAGTTGGGGAGGGGGATGAGCAGTACTTC,CDSSLVGEGDEQYF
.,.,TRBV29-1,TRBJ2-5,TGCAGCGTTATACTAGCCGGAGAGACCCAGTACTTC,CSVILAGETQYF
many,.,TRBV12-3/TRBV12-4,TRBJ2-3,TGTGCCAGCGACCCCGGGGGAACTACGCAGTATTTT,CASDPGGTTQYF
.,.,TRBV6-1,TRBJ2-5,TGTGCCAGTAATGTCGGGGGCCGGGAGACCCAGTACTTC,CASNVGGRETQYF
.,TRBD2,TRBV12-3/TRBV12-4,TRBJ2-7,TGTGCCAGCAGGGTATCGGGAGGGAGCAACGAGCAGTACTTC,CASRVSGGSNEQYF
.,.,TRBV28,TRBJ2-5,TGTGCCAGCAGTTCCCCCGACGCGGCCCAAGAGACCCAGTACTTC,CASSSPDAAQETQYF
.,.,TRBV11-2,TRBJ2-1,TGTGCCAGCAGCTTAAGGCGGCGGGACTACAATGAGCAGTTCTTC,CASSLRRRDYNEQFF
few,.,TRBV19,TRBJ2-2,TGTGCCAGTAGTATCGCGGGGAAGGCCGGGGAGCTGTTTTTT,CASSIAGKAGELFF
.,TRBD1,TRBV28,TRBJ2-1,TGTGCCAGCAGTACCCTGACAGGGGGCGCGGGGGTTAGCTCCTACAATGGACAGTTCTTC,CASSTLTGGAGVSSYNGQFF
.,.,TRBV5-1,TRBJ1-2,TGCGCCAGCAGGGAGGGCTTTGCAGACTATGGCTACACCTTC,CASREGFADYGYTF
.,TRBD1,TRBV29-1,TRBJ1-1,TGCAGCGTCAGGGACAGGGGGGGCACTGAAACTCTCTTT,CSVRDRGGTETLF
many,.,TRBV6-5,TRBJ2-3,TGTGCCAGCGCATCGTCAGGGGCGGTGGGCACAGATACGCAGTATTTT,CASASSGAVGTDTQYF
.,TRBD1,TRBV28,TRBJ2-7,TGTGCCATCATGGACAGGGGATACGAGCAGTACTTC,CAIMDRGYEQYF
.,.,TRBV11-2,TRBJ2-1,TGTGCCAGCGGCTTAGTGCCTAGCTCTTACAATAAGCAGTTCTTC,CASGLVPSSYNKQFF
.,.,TRBV7-8,TRBJ2-1,TGTGCCAGCAGCTCAGATACACCGAGCTCCTGCAATGAGCAGTTCTTC,CASSSDTPSSCNEQFF
many,.,TRBV29-1,TRBJ2-5,TGCAGCGTTGAAGTAAAGTGGGGGACCCAGTACTTC,CSVEVKWGTQYF
.,.,TRBV11-2,TRBJ2-5,TGTGCCAACAGCTCATCTCTGGCTTGGGGTGTGGGGACCCAGTACTTC,CANSSSLAWGVGTQYF
.,TRBD2,TRBV5-4,TRBJ2-7,TGTGCCAGCAGCCCCCCAGGCGGGAGGGGGAACTATGTGCAGTACTTC,CASSPPGGRGNYVQYF
.,.,TRBV11-2,TRBJ1-1,TGTGCCAGCAGCCGAACAGGCACTGAAGCTATCTTT,CASSRTGTEAIF
.,.,TRBV12-3/TRBV12-4,TRBJ1-4,TGTGTCAGCAGTTTAGTCGCCAGGCCTAATGAAAAACCGTTTTTT,CVSSLVARPNEKPFF
.,.,TRBV11-2,TRBJ2-3,TGTGCCAACAGGCTCTCGGGATGGAGCACAGATACGCAGTATTTT,CANRLSGWSTDTQYF
many,.,TRBV6-6,TRBJ2-3,TGTGCCAGCAGTTACTGGGGCAGCCGCACAGATACGCAGTATTTT,CASSYWGSRTDTQYF